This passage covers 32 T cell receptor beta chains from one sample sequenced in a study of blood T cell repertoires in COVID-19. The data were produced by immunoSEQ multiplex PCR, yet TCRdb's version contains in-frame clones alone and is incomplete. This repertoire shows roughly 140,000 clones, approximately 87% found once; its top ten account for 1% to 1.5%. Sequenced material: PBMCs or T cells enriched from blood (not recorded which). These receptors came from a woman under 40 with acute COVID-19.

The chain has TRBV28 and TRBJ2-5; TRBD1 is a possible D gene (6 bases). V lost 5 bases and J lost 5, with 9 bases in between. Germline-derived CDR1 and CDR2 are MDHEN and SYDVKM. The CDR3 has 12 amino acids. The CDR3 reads CASSRQVETQYF. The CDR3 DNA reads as TGTGCCAGCAGTCGACAGGTTGAGACCCAGTACTTC. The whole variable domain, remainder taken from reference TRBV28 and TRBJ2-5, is DVKVTQSSRYLVKRTGEKVFLECVQDMDHENMFWYRQDPGLGLRLIYFSYDVKMKEKGDIPEGYSVSREKKERFSLILESASTNQTSMYLCASSRQVETQYFGPGTRLLVL.

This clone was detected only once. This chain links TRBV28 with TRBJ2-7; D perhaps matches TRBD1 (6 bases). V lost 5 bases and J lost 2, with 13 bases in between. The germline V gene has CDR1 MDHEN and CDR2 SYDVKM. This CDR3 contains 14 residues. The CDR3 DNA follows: TGTGCCAGCAGTCCCCCCGGGACAACCTACGAGCAGTACTTC. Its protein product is CASSPPGTTYEQYF.

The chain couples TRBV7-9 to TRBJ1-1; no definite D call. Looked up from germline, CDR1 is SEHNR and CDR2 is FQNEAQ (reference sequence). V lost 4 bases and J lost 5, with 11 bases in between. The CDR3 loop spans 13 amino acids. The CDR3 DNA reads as TGTGCCAGCAGCTACACGGGAGGTACTGAAGCTTTCTTT. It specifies CASSYTGGTEAFF.

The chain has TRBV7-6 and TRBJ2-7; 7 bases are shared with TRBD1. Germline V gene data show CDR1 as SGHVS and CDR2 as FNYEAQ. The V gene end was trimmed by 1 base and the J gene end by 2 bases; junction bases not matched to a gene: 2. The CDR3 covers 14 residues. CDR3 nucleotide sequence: TGTGCCAGCAGCTTAGGACAGGGAGCCTACGAGCAGTACTTC. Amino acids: CASSLGQGAYEQYF.

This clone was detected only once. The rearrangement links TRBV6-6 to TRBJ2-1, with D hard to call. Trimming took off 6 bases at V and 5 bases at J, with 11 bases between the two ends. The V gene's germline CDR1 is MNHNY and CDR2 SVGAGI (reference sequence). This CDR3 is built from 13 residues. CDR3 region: CASRAFNNNEQFF. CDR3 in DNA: TGTGCCAGCAGAGCCTTTAATAACAATGAGCAGTTCTTC.

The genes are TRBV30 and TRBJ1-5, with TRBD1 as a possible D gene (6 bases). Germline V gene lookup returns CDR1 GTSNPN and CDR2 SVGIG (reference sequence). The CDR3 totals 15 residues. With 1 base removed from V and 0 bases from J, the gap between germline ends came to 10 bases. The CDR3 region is CAWSGDITSNQPQHF. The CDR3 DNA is TGTGCCTGGAGTGGGGACATTACTAGCAATCAGCCCCAGCATTTT.

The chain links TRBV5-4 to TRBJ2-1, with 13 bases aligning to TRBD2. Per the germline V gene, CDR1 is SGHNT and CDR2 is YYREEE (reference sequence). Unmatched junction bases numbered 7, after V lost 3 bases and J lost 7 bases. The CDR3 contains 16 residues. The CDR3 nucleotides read TGTGCCAGCAGCTCGGAACTAGCGGGAGGGCTTAATGAGCAGTTCTTC. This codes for CASSSELAGGLNEQFF.

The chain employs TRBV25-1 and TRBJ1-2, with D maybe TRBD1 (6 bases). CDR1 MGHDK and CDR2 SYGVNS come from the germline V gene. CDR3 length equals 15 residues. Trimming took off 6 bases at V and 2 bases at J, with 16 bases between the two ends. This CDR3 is CASSPAGGGNYGYTF. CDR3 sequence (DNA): TGTGCCAGCAGCCCCGCGGGGGGGGGCAACTATGGCTACACCTTC.

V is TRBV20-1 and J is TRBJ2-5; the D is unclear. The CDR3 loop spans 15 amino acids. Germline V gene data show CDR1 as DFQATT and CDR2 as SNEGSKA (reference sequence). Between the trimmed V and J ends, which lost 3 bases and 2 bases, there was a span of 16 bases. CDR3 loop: CSASGLTEKQETQYF. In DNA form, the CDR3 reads TGCAGTGCTAGTGGCCTAACAGAGAAGCAAGAGACCCAGTACTTC.

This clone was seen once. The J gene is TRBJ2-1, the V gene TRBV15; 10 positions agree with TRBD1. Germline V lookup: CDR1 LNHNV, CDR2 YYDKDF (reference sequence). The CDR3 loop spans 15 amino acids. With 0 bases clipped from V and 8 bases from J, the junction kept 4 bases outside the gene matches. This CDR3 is CATSRDGQGVDEQFF. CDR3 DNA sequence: TGTGCCACCAGCAGAGATGGACAGGGGGTCGATGAGCAGTTCTTC.

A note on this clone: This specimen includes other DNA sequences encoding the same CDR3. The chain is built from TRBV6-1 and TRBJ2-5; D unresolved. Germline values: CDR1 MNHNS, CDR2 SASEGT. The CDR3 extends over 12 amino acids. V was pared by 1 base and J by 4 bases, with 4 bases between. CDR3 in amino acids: CASSEVRETQYF. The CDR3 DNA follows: TGTGCCAGCAGTGAAGTGCGAGAGACCCAGTACTTC.

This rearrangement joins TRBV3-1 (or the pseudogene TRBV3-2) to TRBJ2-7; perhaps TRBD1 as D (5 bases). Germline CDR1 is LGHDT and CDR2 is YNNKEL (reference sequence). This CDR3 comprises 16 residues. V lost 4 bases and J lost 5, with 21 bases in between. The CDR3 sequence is CASSPAPLIRVHEQYF. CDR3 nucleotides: TGTGCCAGCAGCCCAGCACCACTTATCAGGGTCCACGAGCAGTACTTC.

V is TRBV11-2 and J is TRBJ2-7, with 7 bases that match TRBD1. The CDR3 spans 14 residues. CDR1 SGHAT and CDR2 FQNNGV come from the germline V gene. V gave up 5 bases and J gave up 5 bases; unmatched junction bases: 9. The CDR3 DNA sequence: TGTGCCAGCAGCAGGTGGACAGGTTTCAACGAGCAGTACTTC. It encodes CASSRWTGFNEQYF.

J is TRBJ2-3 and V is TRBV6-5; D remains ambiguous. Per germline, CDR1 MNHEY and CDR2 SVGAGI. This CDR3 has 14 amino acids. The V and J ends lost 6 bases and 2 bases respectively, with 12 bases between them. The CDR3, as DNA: TGTGCCAGCAGCCACGCACAGAACACAGATACGCAGTATTTT. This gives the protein CASSHAQNTDTQYF.

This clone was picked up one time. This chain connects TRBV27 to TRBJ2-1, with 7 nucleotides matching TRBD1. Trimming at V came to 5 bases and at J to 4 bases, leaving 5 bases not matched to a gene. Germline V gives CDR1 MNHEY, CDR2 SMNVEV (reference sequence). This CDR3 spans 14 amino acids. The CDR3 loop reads CASSAGTEYNEQFF. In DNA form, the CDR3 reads TGTGCCAGCAGTGCCGGGACAGAGTACAATGAGCAGTTCTTC.

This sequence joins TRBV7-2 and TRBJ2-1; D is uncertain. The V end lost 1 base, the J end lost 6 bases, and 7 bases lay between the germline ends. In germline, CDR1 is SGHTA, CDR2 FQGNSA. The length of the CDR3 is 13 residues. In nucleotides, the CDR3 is TGTGCCAGCAGCTTAGTAATTAGCAATGAGCAGTTCTTC. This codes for CASSLVISNEQFF. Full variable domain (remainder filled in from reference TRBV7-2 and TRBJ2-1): GAGVSQSPSNKVTEKGKDVELRCDPISGHTALYWYRQSLGQGLEFLIYFQGNSAPDKSGLPSDRFSAERTGGSVSTLTIQRTQQEDSAVYLCASSLVISNEQFFGPGTRLTVL.

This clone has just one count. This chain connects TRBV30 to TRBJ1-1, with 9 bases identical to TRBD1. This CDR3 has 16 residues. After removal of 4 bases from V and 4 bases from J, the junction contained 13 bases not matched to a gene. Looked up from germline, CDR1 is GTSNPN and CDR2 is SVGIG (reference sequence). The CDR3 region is CAWTRDRANLFTEAFF. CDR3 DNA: TGTGCCTGGACCCGGGACAGGGCAAATTTGTTCACTGAAGCTTTCTTT.

This CDR3 is CASSRTGVSEQYF. As DNA, the CDR3 is TGCGCCAGCTCGAGGACAGGGGTCTCCGAGCAGTACTTC. This sequence joins TRBV5-1 and TRBJ2-7; TRBD1 matches 9 bases. The CDR3 contains 13 residues. J lost 6 bases, V lost 7 bases, and 8 bases had no gene match. Germline V gene lookup returns CDR1 SGHRS and CDR2 YFSETQ.

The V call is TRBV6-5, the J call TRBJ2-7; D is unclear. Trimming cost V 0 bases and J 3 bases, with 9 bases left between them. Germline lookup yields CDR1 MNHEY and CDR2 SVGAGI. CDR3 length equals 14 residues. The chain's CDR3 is CASSYSFSSYEQYF. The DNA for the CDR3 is TGTGCCAGCAGTTACTCCTTTTCCAGCTACGAGCAGTACTTC.

The CDR3 loop reads CASSAGLSEQFF. The CDR3 region has the DNA TGTGCCAGCAGCGCGGGACTCTCTGAGCAGTTCTTC. The chain carries TRBV11-3 and TRBJ2-1; weak D call: TRBD2 (6 bases). The V and J ends lost 5 bases and 9 bases respectively, with 11 bases between them. The CDR3 sequence is 12 residues long. Germline CDR1 is SGHNT and CDR2 is YENEEA.

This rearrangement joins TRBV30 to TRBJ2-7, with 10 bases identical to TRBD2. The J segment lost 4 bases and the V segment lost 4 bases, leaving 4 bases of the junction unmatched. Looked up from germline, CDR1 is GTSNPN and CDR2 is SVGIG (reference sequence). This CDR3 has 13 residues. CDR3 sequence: CAWIPSGSYEQYF. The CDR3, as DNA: TGTGCCTGGATTCCTAGCGGGAGTTACGAGCAGTACTTC. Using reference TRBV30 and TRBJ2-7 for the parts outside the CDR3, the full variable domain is SQTIHQWPATLVQPVGSPLSLECTVEGTSNPNLYWYRQAAGRGLQLLFYSVGIGQISSEVPQNLSASRPQDRQFILSSKKLLLSDSGFYLCAWIPSGSYEQYFGPGTRLTVT.

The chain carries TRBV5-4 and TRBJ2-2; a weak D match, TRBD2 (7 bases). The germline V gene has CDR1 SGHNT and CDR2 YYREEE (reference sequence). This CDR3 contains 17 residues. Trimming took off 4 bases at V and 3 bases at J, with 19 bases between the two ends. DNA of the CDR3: TGTGCCAGCAGCCCGAGGGGGGGCAGGGTAGACACCGGGGAGCTGTTTTTT. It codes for CASSPRGGRVDTGELFF.

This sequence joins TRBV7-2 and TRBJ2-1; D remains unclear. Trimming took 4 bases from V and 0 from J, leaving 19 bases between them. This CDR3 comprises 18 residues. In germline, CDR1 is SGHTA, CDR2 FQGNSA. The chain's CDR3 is CASSYPSRGLSSYNEQFF. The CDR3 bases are TGTGCCAGCAGCTACCCCTCCCGCGGCCTTAGCTCCTACAATGAGCAGTTCTTC.

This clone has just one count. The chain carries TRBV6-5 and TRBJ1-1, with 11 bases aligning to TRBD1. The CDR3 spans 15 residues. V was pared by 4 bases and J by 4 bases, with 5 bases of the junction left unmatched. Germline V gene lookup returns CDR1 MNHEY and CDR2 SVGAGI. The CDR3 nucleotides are TGTGCCAGCAGTTTGAGCGGGACAGGGGGCACTGAAGCTTTCTTT. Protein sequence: CASSLSGTGGTEAFF.

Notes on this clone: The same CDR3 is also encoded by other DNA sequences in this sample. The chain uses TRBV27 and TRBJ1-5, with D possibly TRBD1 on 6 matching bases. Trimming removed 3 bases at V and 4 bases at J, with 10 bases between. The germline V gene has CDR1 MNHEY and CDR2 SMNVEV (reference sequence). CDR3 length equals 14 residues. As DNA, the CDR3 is TGTGCCAGCAGTTTCGTAGGGGGAAATCAGCCCCAGCATTTT. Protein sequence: CASSFVGGNQPQHF.

CDR3 nucleotide sequence: TGTGCCAGCAGCTCCTGGACACTAAGAAGGGTTAACACTGAAGCTTTCTTT. Protein: CASSSWTLRRVNTEAFF. The chain recombines TRBV5-6 with TRBJ1-1, with a weak D call TRBD1 (5 bases). CDR1 is SGHDT and CDR2 is YYEEEE in the germline V gene. The ends were cut back, 3 bases at V and 2 bases at J, with 20 bases in the middle. The CDR3 is made up of 17 amino acids.

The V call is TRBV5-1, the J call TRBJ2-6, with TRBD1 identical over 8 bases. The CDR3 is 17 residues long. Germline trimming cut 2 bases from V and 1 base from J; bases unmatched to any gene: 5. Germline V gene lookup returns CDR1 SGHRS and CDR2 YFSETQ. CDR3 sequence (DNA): TGCGCCAGCAGCTTCGGGACAGGTATATCTGGGGCCAACGTCCTGACTTTC. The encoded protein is CASSFGTGISGANVLTF.

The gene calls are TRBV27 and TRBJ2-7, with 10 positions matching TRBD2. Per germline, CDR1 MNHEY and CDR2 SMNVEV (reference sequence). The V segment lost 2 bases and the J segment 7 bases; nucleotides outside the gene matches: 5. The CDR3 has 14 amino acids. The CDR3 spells CASSLLAGVPEQYF. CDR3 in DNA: TGTGCCAGCAGTTTACTAGCGGGAGTGCCTGAGCAGTACTTC.

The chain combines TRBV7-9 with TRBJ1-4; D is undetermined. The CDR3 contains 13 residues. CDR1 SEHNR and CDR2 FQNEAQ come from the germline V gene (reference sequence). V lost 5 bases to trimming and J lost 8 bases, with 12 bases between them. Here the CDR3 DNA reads TGTGCCAGCAGCGTTCTGTTCGGGGAAAAACTGTTTTTT. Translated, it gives CASSVLFGEKLFF.

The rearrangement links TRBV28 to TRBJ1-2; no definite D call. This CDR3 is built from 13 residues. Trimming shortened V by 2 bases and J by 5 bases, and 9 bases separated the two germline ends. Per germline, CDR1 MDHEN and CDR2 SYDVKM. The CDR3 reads CASSLLGGYGYTF. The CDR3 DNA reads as TGTGCCAGCAGTTTACTTGGAGGATATGGCTACACCTTC.

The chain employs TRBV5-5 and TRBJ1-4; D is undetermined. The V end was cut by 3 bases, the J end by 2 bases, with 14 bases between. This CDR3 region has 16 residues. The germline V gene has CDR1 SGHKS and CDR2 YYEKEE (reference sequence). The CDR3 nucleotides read TGTGCCAGCAGCTCCCTGACAAGCTCGACTAATGAAAAACTGTTTTTT. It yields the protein CASSSLTSSTNEKLFF.

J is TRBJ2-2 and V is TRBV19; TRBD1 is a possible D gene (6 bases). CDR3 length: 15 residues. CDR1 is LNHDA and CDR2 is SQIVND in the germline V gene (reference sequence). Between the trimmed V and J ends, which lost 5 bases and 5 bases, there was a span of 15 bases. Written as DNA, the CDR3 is TGTGCCAGTAGTCGGCCCTTTACAGGGACCGGGGAGCTGTTTTTT. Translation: CASSRPFTGTGELFF.